These 19 T cell receptor beta chains were all obtained from the same sample, sequenced in a study of shared clonotypes between healthy human individuals. TCRdb's table, derived via immunoSEQ multiplex PCR, lists solely in-frame clones and lacks some. The sample contains about 2,100,000 clones, about 92% of which appear only once. Cells designated naive CD8 were CD45RO-negative and were positively selected for CCR7, with terminally differentiated effector memory CD45RA+ cells excluded. The sample comprised naive CD8+ T cells from PBMCs. These receptor sequences come from a man younger than 30 in good health. Some clones in this sample may be carry-over from other donors' samples.

The chain has TRBV7-9 and TRBJ1-4; D is uncertain. CDR3 size: 16 residues. Trimming took off 3 bases at V and 3 bases at J, with 14 bases between the two ends. CDR1 and CDR2 (germline): SEHNR, FQNEAQ (reference sequence). The CDR3 nucleotides read TGTGCCAGCAGCTTCCTAGTCGGAACCTCTAATGAAAAACTGTTTTTT. Amino acid sequence: CASSFLVGTSNEKLFF.

The rearrangement uses TRBV9 and TRBJ2-7, with 10 bases that match TRBD2. The CDR3 sequence is 18 residues long. With 2 bases clipped from V and 1 base from J, the junction kept 12 bases outside the gene matches. Germline CDR1 and CDR2: SGDLS and YYNGEE. CDR3 amino acids: CASSVCMSSGRISYEQYF. The CDR3 nucleotides are TGTGCCAGCAGCGTGTGTATGTCTAGCGGGAGAATTTCCTACGAGCAGTACTTC.

This chain joins TRBV2 and TRBJ2-7, with TRBD1 matching over 8 bases. Trimming removed 6 bases from V and 0 bases from J; junction bases left unmatched: 7. Looked up from germline, CDR1 is SNHLY and CDR2 is FYNNEI. The length of the CDR3 is 15 residues. The CDR3 loop is CASSLWTGSSYEQYF. The CDR3 coding sequence is TGTGCCAGCAGCCTATGGACAGGGAGCTCCTACGAGCAGTACTTC.

About this clone: Other DNA sequences in the sample encode the same CDR3. The chain recombines TRBV27 with TRBJ1-1; D is unclear. V lost 3 bases and J lost 0, with 5 bases in between. The CDR3 is 13 residues long. CDR1 and CDR2 (germline): MNHEY, SMNVEV (reference sequence). The CDR3 protein is CASSLSVNTEAFF. The CDR3 bases are TGTGCCAGCAGTTTGTCCGTGAACACTGAAGCTTTCTTT.

The J gene is TRBJ2-1, the V gene TRBV5-6; D is undetermined. The CDR3 sequence is 14 residues long. Trimming removed 4 bases from V and 0 bases from J, with 8 bases in between. Germline CDR1 and CDR2: SGHDT and YYEEEE. CDR3 DNA sequence: TGTGCCAGCAGCGATGCCACCTCCTACAATGAGCAGTTCTTC. Protein product: CASSDATSYNEQFF.

The CDR3 is CASSPGGDEQYF. CDR3 DNA sequence: TGTGCCAGCAGTCCGGGAGGCGACGAGCAGTACTTC. This sequence joins TRBV27 and TRBJ2-7, with 7 nucleotides matching TRBD2. Trimming cost V 5 bases and J 5 bases; bases outside gene matches: 3. Germline V CDR1 and CDR2: MNHEY, SMNVEV (reference sequence). CDR3 length equals 12 residues.

The chain employs TRBV19 and TRBJ2-4; TRBD2 is a possible D gene (6 bases). The V end was cut by 6 bases, the J end by 2 bases, with 14 bases between. CDR3 size: 15 residues. CDR1 LNHDA and CDR2 SQIVND come from the germline V gene (reference sequence). In nucleotides, the CDR3 is TGTGCCAGTAGGGCGGGAATGGGAACCAAAAACATTCAGTACTTC. Its translation is CASRAGMGTKNIQYF.

V gene TRBV7-9 combines with J gene TRBJ2-5; 9 bases are shared with TRBD1. Looked up from germline, CDR1 is SEHNR and CDR2 is FQNEAQ (reference sequence). The V and J ends lost 5 bases and 4 bases, in that order; junction bases with no gene match: 8. The CDR3 has 15 amino acids. CDR3 coding DNA: TGTGCCAGCAGCGAAAGGACAGGGGCCACAGAGACCCAGTACTTC. It encodes CASSERTGATETQYF.

The genes are TRBV11-2 and TRBJ2-7, with D possibly called TRBD1 or TRBD2 (5 bases each). There are 15 residues in the CDR3. Trimming shortened V by 5 bases and J by 3 bases, and 17 bases separated the two germline ends. Germline V lookup: CDR1 SGHAT, CDR2 FQNNGV. The CDR3: CASSPQGRNLYEQYF. CDR3 sequence (DNA): TGTGCCAGCAGCCCCCAGGGACGGAACCTCTACGAGCAGTACTTC.

The chain uses TRBV7-9 and TRBJ2-1; D is unclear. The CDR3 spans 15 residues. Germline V gives CDR1 SEHNR, CDR2 FQNEAQ (reference sequence). The V and J ends lost 5 bases and 6 bases respectively, with 17 bases between them. The CDR3 region is CASSPSGPSPNEQFF. DNA of the CDR3: TGTGCCAGCAGCCCCTCTGGTCCCAGTCCCAATGAGCAGTTCTTC.

With regard to this clone: This specimen includes other DNA sequences encoding the same CDR3. The chain has TRBV7-9 and TRBJ2-1; D unresolved. V lost 1 base and J 10 bases, leaving 8 bases between the germline ends. The CDR3 has 12 amino acids. Germline V lookup: CDR1 SEHNR, CDR2 FQNEAQ (reference sequence). The CDR3 reads CASSLVADEQFF. DNA of the CDR3: TGTGCCAGCAGCTTAGTGGCCGACGAGCAGTTCTTC.

Of note for this clone: Within the sample, other DNA sequences also encode this same CDR3. V is TRBV9 and J is TRBJ1-2; D remains unclear. V lost 0 bases and J lost 1, with 7 bases in between. The CDR3 loop spans 14 amino acids. Germline V gene data show CDR1 as SGDLS and CDR2 as YYNGEE. The CDR3: CASSVGGGNYGYTF. The DNA for the CDR3 is TGTGCCAGCAGCGTAGGTGGTGGTAACTATGGCTACACCTTC.

This clone occurred once. V and J are TRBV10-1 and TRBJ2-3; 13 positions agree with TRBD2. Unmatched junction bases numbered 24, after V lost 9 bases and J lost 6 bases. CDR3 size: 20 residues. Germline loops: CDR1 WNHNN, CDR2 SYGVQD (reference sequence). The CDR3 DNA sequence: TGCGCCAGTACTCCGGGACTAGCGGGGCCTTTTCCCGGCGGGTTGGATACGCAGTATTTT. Its protein product is CASTPGLAGPFPGGLDTQYF.

The chain carries TRBV9 and TRBJ1-2; D call uncertain. The CDR3 is 14 amino acids. Trimming removed 4 bases at V and 2 bases at J, with 12 bases between. Germline CDR1 and CDR2: SGDLS and YYNGEE. The chain's CDR3 is CASSLGVENYGYTF. DNA of the CDR3: TGTGCCAGCAGCCTCGGGGTGGAAAACTATGGCTACACCTTC.

The rearrangement joins TRBV10-3 to TRBJ2-7, with TRBD2 matching 11 bases. The ends lost 0 bases at V and 1 base at J; junction bases unmatched: 11. Germline loops: CDR1 ENHRY, CDR2 SYGVKD. The CDR3 is 19 residues long. The CDR3 reads CAISESSRASGRLSYEQYF. CDR3 bases: TGTGCCATCAGTGAGTCTTCGAGGGCTAGCGGGAGGCTGTCCTACGAGCAGTACTTC.

This clone has only one observation. The V and J genes are TRBV29-1 and TRBJ2-1; possible D gene TRBD2, 5 bases. The V gene's germline CDR1 is SQVTM and CDR2 ANQGSEA. The V and J ends lost 3 bases and 4 bases respectively, with 7 bases between them. The CDR3 has 12 amino acids. Here the CDR3 DNA reads TGCAGCGTTGATCGGAGGTACAATGAGCAGTTCTTC. It codes for CSVDRRYNEQFF.

The rearrangement links TRBV10-3 to TRBJ2-7; 8 bases fit TRBD2. This CDR3 contains 16 residues. Germline V gene lookup returns CDR1 ENHRY and CDR2 SYGVKD. The ends lost 6 bases at V and 2 bases at J; junction bases unmatched: 12. The CDR3 bases are TGTGCCATCAGCTCCGGAGGGGCGGGAGGCGCCTACGAGCAGTACTTC. It codes for CAISSGGAGGAYEQYF.

With respect to this clone: This specimen includes other DNA sequences encoding the same CDR3. The chain couples TRBV9 to TRBJ1-2; 11 positions match TRBD1. CDR1 and CDR2 from the germline V gene are SGDLS and YYNGEE. This CDR3 is 13 amino acids long. Trimming removed 0 bases from V and 8 bases from J; junction bases left unmatched: 0. CDR3: CASSVGTGGGYTF. DNA of the CDR3: TGTGCCAGCAGCGTAGGGACAGGGGGCGGCTACACCTTC. Drawing the rest from reference TRBV9 and TRBJ1-2, the complete variable domain is DSGVTQTPKHLITATGQRVTLRCSPRSGDLSVYWYQQSLDQGLQFLIQYYNGEERAKGNILERFSAQQFPDLHSELNLSSLELGDSALYFCASSVGTGGGYTFGSGTRLTVV.

This chain connects TRBV25-1 to TRBJ2-5; D gene unclear. Germline CDR1 reads MGHDK; CDR2 reads SYGVNS. The V end lost 0 bases, the J end lost 2 bases, and 7 bases lay between the germline ends. This CDR3 region has 14 residues. The CDR3 nucleotides are TGTGCCAGCAGTGAATATGGCAGTCAAGAGACCCAGTACTTC. It is translated as CASSEYGSQETQYF.